These T cell receptor beta chains were read from a single sample in a study of cytotoxic CD8 clonotypes in ibrutinib-treated CLL. Sequencing used immunoSEQ multiplex PCR; TCRdb keeps in-frame clones, though not all of them. The table shows 110,000 to 150,000 clones, with 91% occurring only once. Sequencing was performed on PBMCs, taken after 12 months of ibrutinib treatment. These receptors all come from a human donor with chronic lymphocytic leukemia. Each CDR3 is given with its conserved first and last residue. D genes are given only for firm matches. The size field is filled for only some rows; it gives once, few, many or a size class.

v_call: TRBV7-2; clone_size: -; d_call: TRBD2; j_call: TRBJ2-7; cdr3_nt: TGTGCCAGCAGCTTATGGGAGGGAGGGGCCTACGAGCAGTACTTC; cdr3_aa: CASSLWEGGAYEQYF
v_call: TRBV28; clone_size: -; d_call: -; j_call: TRBJ2-5; cdr3_nt: TGTGCCAGCAGTTTAGAAAGGCTGGACGGGCGCCAAGAGACCCAGTACTTC; cdr3_aa: CASSLERLDGRQETQYF
v_call: TRBV7-2; clone_size: -; d_call: -; j_call: TRBJ1-5; cdr3_nt: TGTGCCAGCAGCTTAACGGCGGGCGGCAATCAGCCCCAGCATTTT; cdr3_aa: CASSLTAGGNQPQHF
v_call: TRBV6-5; clone_size: -; d_call: -; j_call: TRBJ1-4; cdr3_nt: TGTGCCAGCAGTATCACCGGGACCGTGGGGGAAAAACTGTTTTTT; cdr3_aa: CASSITGTVGEKLFF
v_call: TRBV18; clone_size: -; d_call: TRBD2; j_call: TRBJ2-5; cdr3_nt: TGTGCCAGCTCACCACCGTTGCCTAGCGGGAATCAAGAGACCCAGTACTTC; cdr3_aa: CASSPPLPSGNQETQYF
v_call: TRBV28; clone_size: once; d_call: TRBD1; j_call: TRBJ1-1; cdr3_nt: TGTGCCAGCAGTCAGTCCGGGACAGACGATGCTGAAGCTTTCTTT; cdr3_aa: CASSQSGTDDAEAFF
v_call: TRBV2; clone_size: -; d_call: -; j_call: TRBJ2-2; cdr3_nt: TGTGCCAGCAGTAGGGCCTCCCTTCCTATTGAGCTGTTTTTT; cdr3_aa: CASSRASLPIELFF
v_call: TRBV6-5; clone_size: -; d_call: -; j_call: TRBJ2-5; cdr3_nt: TGTGCCAGCAGTTACACAGGATCCCAAGAGACCCAGTACTTC; cdr3_aa: CASSYTGSQETQYF
v_call: TRBV4-3; clone_size: -; d_call: -; j_call: TRBJ1-4; cdr3_nt: TGCGCCAGCAGCCGAGATTTTGCAACTAATGAAAAACTGTTTTTT; cdr3_aa: CASSRDFATNEKLFF
v_call: TRBV29-1; clone_size: -; d_call: TRBD2; j_call: TRBJ2-7; cdr3_nt: TGCAGCGTGACGAGCGGGGCCTACGAGCAGTACTTC; cdr3_aa: CSVTSGAYEQYF
v_call: TRBV29-1; clone_size: -; d_call: -; j_call: TRBJ2-1; cdr3_nt: TGCAGCGTTGAACCTCCGATTAGGGAACCCTCCTACAATGAGCAGTTCTTC; cdr3_aa: CSVEPPIREPSYNEQFF
v_call: TRBV9; clone_size: -; d_call: TRBD1; j_call: TRBJ2-1; cdr3_nt: TGTGCCAGCAGTCCCCCCAGGGGGATAGTCCTGGGTGAGCAGTTCTTC; cdr3_aa: CASSPPRGIVLGEQFF
v_call: TRBV5-1; clone_size: -; d_call: TRBD1; j_call: TRBJ1-2; cdr3_nt: TGCGCCAGCAGCCCTGGGACAGTCGGCTATGGCTACACCTTC; cdr3_aa: CASSPGTVGYGYTF
v_call: TRBV19; clone_size: -; d_call: -; j_call: TRBJ2-3; cdr3_nt: TGTGCCAGTAGTATCCTCAGGGGATCAACAGATACGCAGTATTTT; cdr3_aa: CASSILRGSTDTQYF
v_call: TRBV7-9; clone_size: -; d_call: TRBD2; j_call: TRBJ2-3; cdr3_nt: TGTGCCAGCAGCTTAGCTAGCGGGGATACGCAGTATTTT; cdr3_aa: CASSLASGDTQYF